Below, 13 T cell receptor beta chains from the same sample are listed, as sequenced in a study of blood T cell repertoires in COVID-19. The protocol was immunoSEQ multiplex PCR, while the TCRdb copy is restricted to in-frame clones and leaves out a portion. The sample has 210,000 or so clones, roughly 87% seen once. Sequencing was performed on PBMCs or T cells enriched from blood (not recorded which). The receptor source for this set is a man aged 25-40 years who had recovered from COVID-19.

The CDR3 nucleotides are TGTGCCAGCAGCCCTGACAGGTTCTTGTCACCCCTCCACTTT. Its translation is CASSPDRFLSPLHF. V and J are TRBV3-1 (or the pseudogene TRBV3-2) and TRBJ1-6; D perhaps matches TRBD1 (6 bases). The CDR3 has 14 residues. The germline CDR1 and CDR2 sequences are LGHDT and YNNKEL (reference sequence). V was cut by 4 bases and J by 10 bases, with 14 bases left in between.

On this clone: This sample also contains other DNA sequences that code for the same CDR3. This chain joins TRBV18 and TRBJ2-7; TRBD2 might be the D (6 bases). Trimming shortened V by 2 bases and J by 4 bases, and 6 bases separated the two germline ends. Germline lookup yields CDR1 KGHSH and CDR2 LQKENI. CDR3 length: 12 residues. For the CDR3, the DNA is TGTGCCAGCTCACCAGGGGGGTACGAGCAGTACTTC. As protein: CASSPGGYEQYF.

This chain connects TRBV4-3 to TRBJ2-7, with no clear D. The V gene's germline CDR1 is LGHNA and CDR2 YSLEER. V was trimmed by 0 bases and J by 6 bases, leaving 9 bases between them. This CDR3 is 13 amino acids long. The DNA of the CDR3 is TGCGCCAGCAGCCAAGATCGACTGGCCGAGCAGTACTTC. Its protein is CASSQDRLAEQYF.

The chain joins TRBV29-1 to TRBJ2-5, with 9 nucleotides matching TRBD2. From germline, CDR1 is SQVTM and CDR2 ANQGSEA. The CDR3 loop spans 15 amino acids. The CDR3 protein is CSLLELAGVQETQYF. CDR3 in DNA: TGCAGTCTCCTCGAGTTAGCGGGGGTCCAAGAGACCCAGTACTTC.

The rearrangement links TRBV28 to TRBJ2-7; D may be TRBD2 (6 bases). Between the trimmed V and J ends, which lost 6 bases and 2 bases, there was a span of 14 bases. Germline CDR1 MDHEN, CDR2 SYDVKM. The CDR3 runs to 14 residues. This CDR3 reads CASSHGRETYEQYF. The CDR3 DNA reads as TGTGCCAGCAGCCACGGACGGGAGACCTACGAGCAGTACTTC.

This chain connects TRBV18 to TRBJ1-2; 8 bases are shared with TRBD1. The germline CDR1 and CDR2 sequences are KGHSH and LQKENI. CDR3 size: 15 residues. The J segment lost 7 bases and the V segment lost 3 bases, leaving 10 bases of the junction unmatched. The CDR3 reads CASSPSGGARSGYTF. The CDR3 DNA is TGTGCCAGCTCACCTTCAGGGGGCGCGAGGAGTGGCTACACCTTC.

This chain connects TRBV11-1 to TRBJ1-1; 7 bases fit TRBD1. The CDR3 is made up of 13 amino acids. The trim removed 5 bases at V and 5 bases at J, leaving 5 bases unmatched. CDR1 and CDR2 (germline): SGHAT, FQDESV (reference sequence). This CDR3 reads CASSTQQGTEAFF. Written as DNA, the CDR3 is TGTGCCAGCAGCACACAACAGGGGACTGAAGCTTTCTTT.

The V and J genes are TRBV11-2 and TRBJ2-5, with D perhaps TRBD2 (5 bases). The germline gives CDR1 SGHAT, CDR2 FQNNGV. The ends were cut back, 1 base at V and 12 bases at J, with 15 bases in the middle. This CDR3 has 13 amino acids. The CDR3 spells CASSLGGPREEYF. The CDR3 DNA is TGTGCCAGCAGCTTAGGAGGACCACGGGAAGAGTACTTC.

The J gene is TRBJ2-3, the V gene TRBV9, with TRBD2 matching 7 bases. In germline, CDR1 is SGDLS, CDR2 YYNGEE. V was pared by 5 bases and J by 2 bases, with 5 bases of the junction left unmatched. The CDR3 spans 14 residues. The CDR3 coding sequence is TGTGCCAGCAGGCGGGGGTACGACACAGATACGCAGTATTTT. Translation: CASRRGYDTDTQYF.

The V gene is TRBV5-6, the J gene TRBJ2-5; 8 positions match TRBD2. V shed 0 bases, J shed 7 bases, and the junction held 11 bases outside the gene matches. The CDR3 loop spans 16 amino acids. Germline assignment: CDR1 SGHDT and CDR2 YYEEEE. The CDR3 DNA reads TGTGCCAGCAGCTTGGTTCGGCTAGCGGGTCCGGGGACCCAGTACTTC. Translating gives CASSLVRLAGPGTQYF. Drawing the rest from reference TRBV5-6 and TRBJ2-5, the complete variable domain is DAGVTQSPTHLIKTRGQQVTLRCSPKSGHDTVSWYQQALGQGPQFIFQYYEEEERQRGNFPDRFSGHQFPNYSSELNVNALLLGDSALYLCASSLVRLAGPGTQYFGPGTRLLVL.

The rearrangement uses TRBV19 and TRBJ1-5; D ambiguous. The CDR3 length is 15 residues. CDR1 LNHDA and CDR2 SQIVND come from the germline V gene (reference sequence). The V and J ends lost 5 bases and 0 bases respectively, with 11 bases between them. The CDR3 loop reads CASSYSPTSNQPQHF. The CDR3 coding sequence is TGTGCCAGTAGTTACAGCCCGACTAGCAATCAGCCCCAGCATTTT.

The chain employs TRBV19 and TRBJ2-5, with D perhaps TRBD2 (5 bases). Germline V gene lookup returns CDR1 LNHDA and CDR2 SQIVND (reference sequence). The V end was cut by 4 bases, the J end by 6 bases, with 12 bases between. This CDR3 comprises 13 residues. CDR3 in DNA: TGTGCCAGTAGTAGGGCTAGCTCGCAGACCCAGTACTTC. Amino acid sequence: CASSRASSQTQYF.

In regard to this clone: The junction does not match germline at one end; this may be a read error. As DNA, the CDR3 is TGTGCCAGCAGTTTAGGGTACATCACCTACAATGAGCAGTTCTTC. Translating gives CASSLGYITYNEQFF. The rearrangement joins TRBV7-2 to TRBJ2-1; D unresolved. CDR3 size: 15 residues. The germline V gene has CDR1 SGHTA and CDR2 FQGNSA. Together with reference TRBV7-2 and TRBJ2-1, the CDR3 gives the full variable domain: GAGVSQSPSNKVTEKGKDVELRCDPISGHTALYWYRQSLGQGLEFLIYFQGNSAPDKSGLPSDRFSAERTGGSVSTLTIQRTQQEDSAVYLCASSLGYITYNEQFFGPGTRLTVL.